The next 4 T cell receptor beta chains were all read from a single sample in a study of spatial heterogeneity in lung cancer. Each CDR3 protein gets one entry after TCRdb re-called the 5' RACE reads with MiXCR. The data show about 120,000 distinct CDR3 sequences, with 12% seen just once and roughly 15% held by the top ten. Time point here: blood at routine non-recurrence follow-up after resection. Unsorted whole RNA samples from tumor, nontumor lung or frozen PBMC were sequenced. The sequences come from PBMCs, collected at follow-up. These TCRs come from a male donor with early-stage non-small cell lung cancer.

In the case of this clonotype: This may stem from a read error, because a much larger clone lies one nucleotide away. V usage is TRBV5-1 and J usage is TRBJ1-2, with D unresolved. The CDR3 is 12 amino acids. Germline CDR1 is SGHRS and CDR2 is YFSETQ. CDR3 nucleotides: TGCGCCAGCAGCTTGACGACCTATGGCTGCACCTTC. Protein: CASSLTTYGCTF.

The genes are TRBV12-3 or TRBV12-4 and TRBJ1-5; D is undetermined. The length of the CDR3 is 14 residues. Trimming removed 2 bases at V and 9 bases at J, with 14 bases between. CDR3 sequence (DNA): TGTGCCAGCAGTTTACAGAGACGGCAAGGGCCCCAGCATTTT. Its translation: CASSLQRRQGPQHF.

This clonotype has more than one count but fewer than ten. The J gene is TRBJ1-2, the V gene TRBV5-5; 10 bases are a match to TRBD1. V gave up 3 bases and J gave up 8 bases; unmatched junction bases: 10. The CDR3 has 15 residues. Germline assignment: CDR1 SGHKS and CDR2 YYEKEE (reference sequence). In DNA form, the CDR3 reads TGTGCCAGCAGCTCGATAATGACAGGGGGCCGCGGCTACACCTTC. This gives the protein CASSSIMTGGRGYTF. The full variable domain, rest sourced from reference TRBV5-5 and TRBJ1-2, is DAGVTQSPTHLIKTRGQQVTLRCSPISGHKSVSWYQQVLGQGPQFIFQYYEKEERGRGNFPDRFSARQFPNYSSELNVNALLLGDSALYLCASSSIMTGGRGYTFGSGTRLTVV.

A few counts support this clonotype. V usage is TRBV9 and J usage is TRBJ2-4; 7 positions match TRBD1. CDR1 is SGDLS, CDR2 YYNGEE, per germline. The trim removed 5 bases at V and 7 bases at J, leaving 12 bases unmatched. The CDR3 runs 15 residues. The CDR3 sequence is CASSFSDGTANIQYF. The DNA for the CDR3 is TGTGCCAGCAGTTTTTCGGATGGGACAGCCAACATTCAGTACTTC.